The rows below give T cell receptor beta chains drawn from one sample of a study of T cells expressing NK-cell markers. TCRdb re-called the 5' RACE reads and catalogs CDR3 proteins one per entry, DNA excluded. The sample table sets out 550,000 to 600,000 distinct CDR3 sequences. Input material: blood T cells: a sorted CD56 or NKG2C T cell subset, CD4+ or CD8+ T cells, or bulk PBMC T cells (not recorded which). Receptors originate from a man aged 18 to 29 in good health. Each CDR3 is given with its conserved first and last residue.

v_call: TRBV7-9
j_call: TRBJ1-3
cdr3_aa: CASSSLSRNLGNTIYF

v_call: TRBV5-1
j_call: TRBJ1-2
cdr3_aa: CASSGNRDRGTIHPGYTF

v_call: TRBV7-6
j_call: TRBJ2-2
cdr3_aa: CASSLLPPGDTGELFF

v_call: TRBV25-1
j_call: TRBJ2-7
cdr3_aa: CASSGPPLEQYF

v_call: TRBV24-1
j_call: TRBJ2-3
cdr3_aa: CATSDLADPSTDTQYF

v_call: TRBV27
j_call: TRBJ2-1
cdr3_aa: CASSFLSASEDNEQFF

v_call: TRBV6-2/TRBV6-3
j_call: TRBJ1-1
cdr3_aa: CASTSLTAYTEAFF

v_call: TRBV15
j_call: TRBJ2-4
cdr3_aa: CATSRDGRGAKNIQYF

v_call: TRBV6-5
j_call: TRBJ2-7
cdr3_aa: CASSYSVTNEQYF

v_call: TRBV12-3/TRBV12-4
j_call: TRBJ2-1
cdr3_aa: CASTLGTSGVNEQFF

v_call: TRBV12-3/TRBV12-4
j_call: TRBJ2-3
cdr3_aa: CASSLLAGSTDTQYF

v_call: TRBV9
j_call: TRBJ2-1
cdr3_aa: CASSTRTGYNEQFF

v_call: TRBV10-3
j_call: TRBJ2-2
cdr3_aa: CATRQVDRELFF

v_call: TRBV5-1
j_call: TRBJ1-6
cdr3_aa: CASSLLNNSPLHF

v_call: TRBV27
j_call: TRBJ1-4
cdr3_aa: CASSLSGRLRSEKLFF

v_call: TRBV20-1
j_call: TRBJ2-3
cdr3_aa: CRVAIRRGGMSDTQYF

v_call: TRBV15
j_call: TRBJ1-6
cdr3_aa: CATSRDLGQGGTYNSPLHF

v_call: TRBV5-1
j_call: TRBJ2-1
cdr3_aa: CASSSILSRGSYPNEQFF

v_call: TRBV15
j_call: TRBJ1-1
cdr3_aa: CATSREGTETEAFF

v_call: TRBV27
j_call: TRBJ2-5
cdr3_aa: CASSHRTVGQETQYF

v_call: TRBV7-2
j_call: TRBJ2-1
cdr3_aa: CASSLARNSGILNEQFF

v_call: TRBV3-1
j_call: TRBJ2-5
cdr3_aa: CASSQVTGAQETQYF

v_call: TRBV29-1
j_call: TRBJ2-4
cdr3_aa: CSVEEGPDIQYF

v_call: TRBV7-9
j_call: TRBJ1-1
cdr3_aa: CAGVRGGNTEAFF

v_call: TRBV27
j_call: TRBJ2-7
cdr3_aa: CASSLSVGDRGTYEQYF

v_call: TRBV5-1
j_call: TRBJ2-4
cdr3_aa: CASSLSPDGKNIQYF

v_call: TRBV28
j_call: TRBJ2-5
cdr3_aa: CASSSSLPWETQYF

v_call: TRBV20-1
j_call: TRBJ2-1
cdr3_aa: CSARDRRLAGGWEQFF

v_call: TRBV7-2
j_call: TRBJ2-7
cdr3_aa: CASSPDRGAYEQYF

v_call: TRBV27
j_call: TRBJ2-5
cdr3_aa: CASSLATQGWETQYF

v_call: TRBV5-5
j_call: TRBJ2-4
cdr3_aa: CASSYTGTEKNIQYF

v_call: TRBV7-2
j_call: TRBJ2-3
cdr3_aa: CASSFREASYTDTQYF

v_call: TRBV4-1
j_call: TRBJ2-2
cdr3_aa: CASRTLQGMNTGELFF

v_call: TRBV11-3
j_call: TRBJ2-4
cdr3_aa: CASSPNLTVAKNIQYF

v_call: TRBV20-1
j_call: TRBJ2-1
cdr3_aa: CSARDVAGSSSYNEQFF

v_call: TRBV10-1
j_call: TRBJ1-5
cdr3_aa: CASSPGRRQPQHF

v_call: TRBV12-3/TRBV12-4
j_call: TRBJ2-7
cdr3_aa: CASSQGQPFEQYF